The present TCR beta chain was sequenced within a study of CD8 T cells in ankylosing spondylitis. TCRdb passed the 5' RACE reads through MiXCR, listing each CDR3 protein once. The table has 350,000 or so distinct CDR3 sequences, 7% to 9% seen once. Study-wide results and caveats: Several highly homologous variants made up a TCR beta motif, and this motif appeared characteristic of ankylosing spondylitis blood. Clones that were linked to disease were CD8+ and were relatively rare in peripheral blood.

To note about this clonotype: Its antigen is still unknown.

Germline CDR1 reads MNHEY; CDR2 reads SMNVEV (reference sequence). V lost 5 bases to trimming and J lost 6 bases; unmatched junction nucleotides: 9. This CDR3 contains 15 residues. Sequenced: blood, either unsorted or a sorted T cell fraction (not recorded which). The chain couples TRBV27 to TRBJ2-2; 7 bases agree with TRBD1. The clonotype comes from a male donor with ankylosing spondylitis. The CDR3, as DNA: TGTGCCAGCAGTCCCCCCGGGACAGAAGCCGGGGAGCTGTTTTTT. This gives the protein CASSPPGTEAGELFF.